The rows below give T cell receptor beta chains drawn from one sample of a study of T-cell reconstitution after alpha-beta-depleted transplantation in children. MiXCR, applied by TCRdb to the PCR reads, yields one record per CDR3 protein. This sample has around 130,000 distinct CDR3 sequences; approximately 8.7% occur once, and the top ten carry approximately 25%. The source was PBMCs, mostly from graft donor cells, collected 180 days after TCRalphabeta/CD19-depleted stem cell transplant. The receptors stem from a girl under three years old who had a stem cell transplant for combined immunodeficiency, so the T cells may come from the graft donor. CDR3s leave out the opening cysteine and the closing phenylalanine or tryptophan. The order of the fields is V gene, CDR3 length, J gene, CDR3 protein.

V gene: TRBV5-1; CDR3 length: 11; J gene: TRBJ2-1; CDR3 protein: ASSLAGTAEQF
V gene: TRBV10-3; CDR3 length: 13; J gene: TRBJ1-2; CDR3 protein: AISESMGRNYGYT
V gene: TRBV18; CDR3 length: 10; J gene: TRBJ2-3; CDR3 protein: ASSPPIDTQY
V gene: TRBV7-2; CDR3 length: 12; J gene: TRBJ1-1; CDR3 protein: ASSLESVNTEAF
V gene: TRBV9; CDR3 length: 8; J gene: TRBJ2-2; CDR3 protein: ATPAGELF
V gene: TRBV5-1; CDR3 length: 12; J gene: TRBJ2-1; CDR3 protein: ASSGGESYNEQF
V gene: TRBV10-3; CDR3 length: 11; J gene: TRBJ2-7; CDR3 protein: AISEYSLYEQY
V gene: TRBV7-8; CDR3 length: 13; J gene: TRBJ1-1; CDR3 protein: ASSPRTRMNTEAF
V gene: TRBV6-5; CDR3 length: 9; J gene: TRBJ2-5; CDR3 protein: ASSYGGTQY
V gene: TRBV27; CDR3 length: 12; J gene: TRBJ2-2; CDR3 protein: ASSWGLGTGELF
V gene: TRBV18; CDR3 length: 12; J gene: TRBJ2-7; CDR3 protein: ASSPGTEDYEQY
V gene: TRBV24-1; CDR3 length: 14; J gene: TRBJ2-5; CDR3 protein: ATSDLRDRAGETQY
V gene: TRBV20-1; CDR3 length: 11; J gene: TRBJ2-7; CDR3 protein: SAKRERTYEQY
V gene: TRBV12-3/TRBV12-4; CDR3 length: 11; J gene: TRBJ2-7; CDR3 protein: ASSRPGRYEQY
V gene: TRBV28; CDR3 length: 13; J gene: TRBJ2-7; CDR3 protein: ASSRTLLAGYEQY
V gene: TRBV20-1; CDR3 length: 13; J gene: TRBJ2-3; CDR3 protein: SASGPAGNTDTQY
V gene: TRBV30; CDR3 length: 12; J gene: TRBJ2-7; CDR3 protein: AWSPGERTYEQY
V gene: TRBV18; CDR3 length: 13; J gene: TRBJ1-2; CDR3 protein: ASSPPIGQLDGYT
V gene: TRBV29-1; CDR3 length: 12; J gene: TRBJ1-2; CDR3 protein: SVDLRTGAYGYT
V gene: TRBV5-1; CDR3 length: 12; J gene: TRBJ1-2; CDR3 protein: ASADGGANYGYT
V gene: TRBV10-3; CDR3 length: 12; J gene: TRBJ2-7; CDR3 protein: AISEGGPSYEQY
V gene: TRBV5-1; CDR3 length: 13; J gene: TRBJ2-2; CDR3 protein: ASSPVLGRTGELF
V gene: TRBV12-3/TRBV12-4; CDR3 length: 13; J gene: TRBJ1-1; CDR3 protein: ASSPGWTMNTEAF
V gene: TRBV7-9; CDR3 length: 13; J gene: TRBJ2-3; CDR3 protein: ASSLAQGSTDTQY
V gene: TRBV20-1; CDR3 length: 12; J gene: TRBJ2-1; CDR3 protein: SAGSGRAWYEQF
V gene: TRBV20-1; CDR3 length: 10; J gene: TRBJ2-4; CDR3 protein: SARVQLNIQY
V gene: TRBV27; CDR3 length: 14; J gene: TRBJ2-1; CDR3 protein: ASSLGTSGIGNEQF
V gene: TRBV5-5; CDR3 length: 15; J gene: TRBJ1-1; CDR3 protein: ASSFQGGGRLNTEAF
V gene: TRBV5-1; CDR3 length: 13; J gene: TRBJ2-7; CDR3 protein: ASSLGAGGGGEQY
V gene: TRBV25-1; CDR3 length: 9; J gene: TRBJ2-7; CDR3 protein: ASALRSQQY
V gene: TRBV7-3; CDR3 length: 14; J gene: TRBJ2-2; CDR3 protein: ASTIPGQGGTGELF
V gene: TRBV5-1; CDR3 length: 13; J gene: TRBJ1-2; CDR3 protein: ASSPRQGYNYGYT
V gene: TRBV10-3; CDR3 length: 11; J gene: TRBJ2-7; CDR3 protein: AISESGTDEQY
V gene: TRBV18; CDR3 length: 11; J gene: TRBJ1-6; CDR3 protein: ASSPEQNSPLH
V gene: TRBV5-1; CDR3 length: 14; J gene: TRBJ2-7; CDR3 protein: ASSLGVRTRIREQY
V gene: TRBV10-3; CDR3 length: 12; J gene: TRBJ1-1; CDR3 protein: AIRETGDETEAF
V gene: TRBV10-3; CDR3 length: 17; J gene: TRBJ2-1; CDR3 protein: AISPRQGIEGTYPNEQF
V gene: TRBV7-2; CDR3 length: 12; J gene: TRBJ2-3; CDR3 protein: ASSFGLSTDTQY
V gene: TRBV12-3/TRBV12-4; CDR3 length: 13; J gene: TRBJ2-1; CDR3 protein: ASSLWQGESNEQF
V gene: TRBV20-1; CDR3 length: 12; J gene: TRBJ2-7; CDR3 protein: SALKTGGSYEQY
V gene: TRBV3-1; CDR3 length: 13; J gene: TRBJ2-1; CDR3 protein: ASSHPPWGDNEQF
V gene: TRBV5-8; CDR3 length: 14; J gene: TRBJ2-5; CDR3 protein: ASSWTSGRVQETQY
V gene: TRBV7-8; CDR3 length: 16; J gene: TRBJ2-3; CDR3 protein: ASSLDLLRGRRADTQY
V gene: TRBV7-3; CDR3 length: 12; J gene: TRBJ2-7; CDR3 protein: ASSLGGRASEQY
V gene: TRBV28; CDR3 length: 12; J gene: TRBJ2-1; CDR3 protein: ASSQDSLGDEQF
V gene: TRBV11-2; CDR3 length: 12; J gene: TRBJ2-1; CDR3 protein: ASSSRRDYNEQF
V gene: TRBV5-1; CDR3 length: 17; J gene: TRBJ2-1; CDR3 protein: ASSLLAGGPNYSYNEQF
V gene: TRBV12-3/TRBV12-4; CDR3 length: 11; J gene: TRBJ1-1; CDR3 protein: ASSFKWNTEAF
V gene: TRBV12-3/TRBV12-4; CDR3 length: 12; J gene: TRBJ2-7; CDR3 protein: ASSLTSGRSEQY
V gene: TRBV20-1; CDR3 length: 10; J gene: TRBJ2-7; CDR3 protein: SARGTGGEQY
V gene: TRBV20-1; CDR3 length: 11; J gene: TRBJ1-2; CDR3 protein: SARRDPNYGYT